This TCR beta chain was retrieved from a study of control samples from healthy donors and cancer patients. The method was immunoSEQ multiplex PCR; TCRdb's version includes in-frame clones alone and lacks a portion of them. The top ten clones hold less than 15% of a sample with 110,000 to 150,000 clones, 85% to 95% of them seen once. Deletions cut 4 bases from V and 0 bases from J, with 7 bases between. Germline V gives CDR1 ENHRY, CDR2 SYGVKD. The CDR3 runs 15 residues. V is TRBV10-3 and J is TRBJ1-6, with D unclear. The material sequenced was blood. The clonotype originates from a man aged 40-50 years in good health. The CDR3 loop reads CAISGTSSYNSPLHF. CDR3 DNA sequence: TGTGCCATCAGTGGGACGAGCTCCTATAATTCACCCCTCCACTTT.